This TCR beta chain is drawn from a study of shared clonotypes between healthy human individuals. The method was immunoSEQ multiplex PCR; TCRdb's version includes in-frame clones alone and lacks a portion of them. Of roughly 2,500,000 clones in the sample, 93% are singletons; the top ten hold around 0.4%. Study-level points and caveats: A generally larger estimated richness was seen in naive subsets than in memory subsets. Clonotypes that were shared across four donors made up around 5.5% of naive CD4 clonotypes.

As concerns this clone: What it binds is not known.

The CDR3 spans 17 residues. In germline, CDR1 is LGHNA, CDR2 YSLEER. J lost 6 bases, V lost 0 bases, and 3 bases had no gene match. The sample comprised naive CD4+ T cells from PBMCs. Subset specified: CD45RA+ positively selected. This chain joins TRBV4-3 and TRBJ2-1; the match to TRBD2 covers 15 bases. The sequence was collected from a man between 18 and 29 years old in good health. Some clones in this sample may be carry-over from other donors' samples. The CDR3 DNA sequence: TGCGCCAGCAGCCAAGAGGGACTAGCGGGGGGTGGCAATGAGCAGTTCTTC. Translating it yields CASSQEGLAGGGNEQFF.